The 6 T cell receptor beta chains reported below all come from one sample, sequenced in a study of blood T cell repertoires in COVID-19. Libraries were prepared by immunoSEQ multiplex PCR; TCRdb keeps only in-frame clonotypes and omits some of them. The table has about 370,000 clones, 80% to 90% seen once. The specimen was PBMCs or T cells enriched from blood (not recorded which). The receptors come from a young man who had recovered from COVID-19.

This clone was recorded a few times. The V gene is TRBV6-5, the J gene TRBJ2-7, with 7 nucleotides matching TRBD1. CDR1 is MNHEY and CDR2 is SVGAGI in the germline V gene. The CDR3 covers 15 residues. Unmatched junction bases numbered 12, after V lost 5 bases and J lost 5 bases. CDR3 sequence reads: CASSKSQGLLDEQYF. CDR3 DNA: TGTGCCAGCAGTAAATCACAGGGGTTACTGGACGAGCAGTACTTC.

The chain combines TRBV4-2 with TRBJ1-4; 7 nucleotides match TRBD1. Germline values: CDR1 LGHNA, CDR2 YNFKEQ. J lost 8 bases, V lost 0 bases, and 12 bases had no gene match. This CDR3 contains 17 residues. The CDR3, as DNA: TGTGCCAGCAGCCAAGAGTCCCGTCCAGGGGGATCGGAAAAACTGTTTTTT. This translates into CASSQESRPGGSEKLFF.

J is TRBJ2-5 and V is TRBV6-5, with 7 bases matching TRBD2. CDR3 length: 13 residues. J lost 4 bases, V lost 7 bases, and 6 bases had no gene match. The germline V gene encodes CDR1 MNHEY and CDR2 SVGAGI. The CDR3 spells CASKRGSAETQYF. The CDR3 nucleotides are TGTGCCAGCAAGCGGGGCAGCGCAGAGACCCAGTACTTC.

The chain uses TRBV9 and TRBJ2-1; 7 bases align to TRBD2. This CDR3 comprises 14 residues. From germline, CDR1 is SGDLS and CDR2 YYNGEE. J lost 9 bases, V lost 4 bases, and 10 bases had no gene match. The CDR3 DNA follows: TGTGCCAGCAGCAGGAACACCCCGGGGGGTGAGCAGTTCTTC. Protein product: CASSRNTPGGEQFF.

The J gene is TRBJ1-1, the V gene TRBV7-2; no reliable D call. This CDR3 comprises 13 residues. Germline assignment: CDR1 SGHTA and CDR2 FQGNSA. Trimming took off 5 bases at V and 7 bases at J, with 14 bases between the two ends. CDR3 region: CASSPTGDHEAFF. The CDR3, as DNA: TGTGCCAGCAGCCCAACCGGGGATCATGAAGCTTTCTTT.

In nucleotides, the CDR3 is TGCGCCAGCAGCCAAGATTCGGGACACCGAGAAGCTTTCTTT. Its translation: CASSQDSGHREAFF. The chain joins TRBV4-3 to TRBJ1-1; a possible D gene is TRBD1 (6 bases). CDR1 is LGHNA, CDR2 YSLEER, per germline. The CDR3 is 14 residues long. The ends were cut back, 0 bases at V and 8 bases at J, with 13 bases in the middle.